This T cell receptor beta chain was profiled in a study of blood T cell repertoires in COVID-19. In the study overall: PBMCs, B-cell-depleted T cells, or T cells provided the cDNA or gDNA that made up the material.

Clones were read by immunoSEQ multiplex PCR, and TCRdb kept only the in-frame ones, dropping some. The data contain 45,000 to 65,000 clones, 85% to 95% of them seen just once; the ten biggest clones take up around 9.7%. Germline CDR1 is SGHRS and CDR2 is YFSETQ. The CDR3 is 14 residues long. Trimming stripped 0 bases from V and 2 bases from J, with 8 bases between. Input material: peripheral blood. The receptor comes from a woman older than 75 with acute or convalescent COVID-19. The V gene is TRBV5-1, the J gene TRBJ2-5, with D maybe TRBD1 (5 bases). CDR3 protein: CASSLAGSQETQYF. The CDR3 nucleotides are TGCGCCAGCAGCTTGGCAGGGTCACAAGAGACCCAGTACTTC.